These 8 T cell receptor beta chains share one sample of origin, sequenced in a study of OX40 agonist ivuxolimab in advanced cancers. The repertoire was sequenced with immunoSEQ multiplex PCR; TCRdb's copy has only in-frame clones and lacks some. The table records 50,000 to 60,000 clones, around 86% of them present only once. Source: CD4+ or CD8+ T cells sorted from blood, taken in a trial of the OX40 agonist ivuxolimab. Source of these receptors: an adult with an advanced solid tumor such as melanoma, head and neck, liver or kidney cancer.

This chain joins TRBV19 and TRBJ2-3, with D perhaps matching TRBD2 (5 bases). The CDR3 is 14 amino acids. Germline CDR1 reads LNHDA; CDR2 reads SQIVND (reference sequence). Trimming took off 5 bases at V and 6 bases at J, with 15 bases between the two ends. This CDR3 is CASSPDSFRDTQYF. The CDR3 coding sequence is TGTGCCAGTAGTCCGGACTCGTTCAGGGATACGCAGTATTTT.

CDR3 DNA sequence: TGTGCCAGCAAGCGGGGGGCAGCCGGGGAGCTGTTTTTT. This codes for CASKRGAAGELFF. V and J are TRBV2 and TRBJ2-2; 9 bases are a match to TRBD2. This CDR3 spans 13 amino acids. The V segment lost 7 bases and the J segment 6 bases; nucleotides outside the gene matches: 3. The V gene's germline CDR1 is SNHLY and CDR2 FYNNEI.

The chain uses TRBV5-1 and TRBJ2-7, with TRBD2 matching over 7 bases. The CDR3 is made up of 13 amino acids. Germline loops: CDR1 SGHRS, CDR2 YFSETQ. J was trimmed by 0 bases and V by 7 bases; bases with no gene match: 4. DNA of the CDR3: TGCGCCAGCGGGGTAGCGGGCTCCTACGAGCAGTACTTC. Its protein product is CASGVAGSYEQYF. The full variable domain, in which reference TRBV5-1 and TRBJ2-7 provide the parts outside the CDR3, is KAGVTQTPRYLIKTRGQQVTLSCSPISGHRSVSWYQQTPGQGLQFLFEYFSETQRNKGNFPGRFSGRQFSNSRSEMNVSTLELGDSALYLCASGVAGSYEQYFGPGTRLTVT.

The chain couples TRBV27 to TRBJ2-5; possible D gene TRBD2, 6 bases. V shed 5 bases and J shed 9 bases, with 13 bases lying between them. The CDR3 runs to 12 residues. The germline V gene has CDR1 MNHEY and CDR2 SMNVEV (reference sequence). The CDR3 bases are TGTGCCAGCAGTCATACCCCGGGGGCCCAGTACTTC. As protein: CASSHTPGAQYF.

This clone was recorded a few times. The chain couples TRBV10-3 to TRBJ2-6; the D gene is possibly TRBD2 (5 bases). This CDR3 region has 16 residues. V was clipped by 4 bases and J by 4 bases, with 14 bases between them. From germline, CDR1 is ENHRY and CDR2 SYGVKD. CDR3 amino acids: CAISGTLEVGANVLTF. The CDR3 DNA reads as TGTGCCATCAGTGGGACGCTGGAGGTGGGGGCCAACGTCCTGACTTTC.

The chain uses TRBV4-3 and TRBJ2-3, with D perhaps TRBD1 or TRBD2 (6 bases each). The ends were cut back, 1 base at V and 0 bases at J, with 11 bases in the middle. Per the germline V gene, CDR1 is LGHNA and CDR2 is YSLEER. The CDR3 covers 16 residues. The CDR3 region is CASSQGAGQSTDTQYF. In DNA, the CDR3 is TGCGCCAGCAGCCAAGGGGCGGGACAAAGCACAGATACGCAGTATTTT.

V is TRBV5-1 and J is TRBJ1-1; D ambiguous. From germline, CDR1 is SGHRS and CDR2 YFSETQ. CDR3 length: 15 amino acids. The V gene lost 4 bases and the J gene lost 4 bases, with 17 bases spanning the gap. The DNA of the CDR3 is TGCGCCAGCAGCCCCGACGGGTATTCGGGCACTGAAGCTTTCTTT. Amino acid sequence: CASSPDGYSGTEAFF.

This clone was found a few times. The chain is built from TRBV6-1 and TRBJ1-1; maybe TRBD1 (5 bases). V lost 3 bases and J 4 bases, leaving 18 bases between the germline ends. Per the germline V gene, CDR1 is MNHNS and CDR2 is SASEGT. The CDR3 covers 16 residues. CDR3 region: CASSDPRLRDGTEAFF. The CDR3 bases are TGTGCCAGCAGTGACCCCCGGCTCAGGGACGGCACTGAAGCTTTCTTT.